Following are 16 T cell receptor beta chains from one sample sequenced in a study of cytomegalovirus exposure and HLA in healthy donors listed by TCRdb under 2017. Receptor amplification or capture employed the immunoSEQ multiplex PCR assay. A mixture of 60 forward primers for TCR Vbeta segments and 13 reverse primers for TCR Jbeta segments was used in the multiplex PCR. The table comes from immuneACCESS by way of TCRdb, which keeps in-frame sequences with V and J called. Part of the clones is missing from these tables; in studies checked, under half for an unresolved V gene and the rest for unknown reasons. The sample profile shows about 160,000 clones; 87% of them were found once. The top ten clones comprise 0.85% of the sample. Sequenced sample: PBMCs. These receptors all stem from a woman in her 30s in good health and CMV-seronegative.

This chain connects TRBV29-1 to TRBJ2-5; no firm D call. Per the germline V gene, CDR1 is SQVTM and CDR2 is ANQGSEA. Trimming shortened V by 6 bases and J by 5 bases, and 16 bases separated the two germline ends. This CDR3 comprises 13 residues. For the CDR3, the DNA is TGCAGCGTCCCCGAGGCCCCGAGGGAGACCCAGTACTTC. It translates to CSVPEAPRETQYF.

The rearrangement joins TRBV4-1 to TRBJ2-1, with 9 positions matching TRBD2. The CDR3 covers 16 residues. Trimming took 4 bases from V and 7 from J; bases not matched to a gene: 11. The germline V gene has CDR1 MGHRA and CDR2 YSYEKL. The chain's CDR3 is CASSPPGTSFGNEQFF. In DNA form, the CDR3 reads TGCGCCAGCAGCCCACCCGGGACTAGCTTTGGTAATGAGCAGTTCTTC.

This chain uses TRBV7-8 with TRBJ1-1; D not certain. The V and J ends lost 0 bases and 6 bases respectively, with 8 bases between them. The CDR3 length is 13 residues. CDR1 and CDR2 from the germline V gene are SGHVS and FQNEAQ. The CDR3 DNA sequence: TGTGCCAGCAGCTTAGCCGGGAAATCTGAAGCTTTCTTT. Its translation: CASSLAGKSEAFF. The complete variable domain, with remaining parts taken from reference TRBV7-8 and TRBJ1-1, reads GAGVSQSPRYKVAKRGQDVALRCDPISGHVSLFWYQQALGQGPEFLTYFQNEAQLDKSGLPSDRFFAERPEGSVSTLKIQRTQQEDSAVYLCASSLAGKSEAFFGQGTRLTVV.

CDR3 residues: CASSQDMTSGSYEQYF. Written as DNA, the CDR3 is TGTGCCAGCAGCCAAGATATGACTAGCGGGAGTTACGAGCAGTACTTC. This chain links TRBV4-2 with TRBJ2-5; 12 nucleotides align to TRBD2. The DNA end is more similar to TRBJ2-7, so the J call may be wrong. The length of the CDR3 is 16 residues. Germline loops: CDR1 LGHNA, CDR2 YNFKEQ.

CDR3 nucleotide sequence: TGTGCCAGCAGCCGACCGGGCGGGACCACGAACACCGGGGAGCTGTTTTTT. This codes for CASSRPGGTTNTGELFF. The chain carries TRBV7-9 and TRBJ2-2; TRBD2 might be the D (6 bases). The ends were cut back, 5 bases at V and 0 bases at J, with 16 bases in the middle. Germline lookup yields CDR1 SEHNR and CDR2 FQNEAQ (reference sequence). The CDR3 sequence is 17 residues long.

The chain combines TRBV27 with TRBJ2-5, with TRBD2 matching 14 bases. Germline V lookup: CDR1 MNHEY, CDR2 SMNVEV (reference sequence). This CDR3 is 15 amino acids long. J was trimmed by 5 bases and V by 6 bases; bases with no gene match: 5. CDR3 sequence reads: CASRGLAGVWETQYF. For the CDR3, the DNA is TGTGCCAGCAGGGGACTAGCGGGAGTTTGGGAGACCCAGTACTTC.

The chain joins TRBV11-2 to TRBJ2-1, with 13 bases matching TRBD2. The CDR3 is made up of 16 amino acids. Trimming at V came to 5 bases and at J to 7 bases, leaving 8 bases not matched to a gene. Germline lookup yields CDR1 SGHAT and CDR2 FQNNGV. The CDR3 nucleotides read TGTGCCAGCAGCCAACTAGCGGGAGGGCCTACGAATGAGCAGTTCTTC. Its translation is CASSQLAGGPTNEQFF.

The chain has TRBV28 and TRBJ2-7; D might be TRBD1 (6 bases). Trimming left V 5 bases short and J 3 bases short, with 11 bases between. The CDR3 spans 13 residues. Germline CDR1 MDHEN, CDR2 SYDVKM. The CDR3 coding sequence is TGTGCCAGCAGTGTAGGCAGGGGCTACGAGCAGTACTTC. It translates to CASSVGRGYEQYF. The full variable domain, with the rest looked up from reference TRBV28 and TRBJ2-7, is DVKVTQSSRYLVKRTGEKVFLECVQDMDHENMFWYRQDPGLGLRLIYFSYDVKMKEKGDIPEGYSVSREKKERFSLILESASTNQTSMYLCASSVGRGYEQYFGPGTRLTVT.

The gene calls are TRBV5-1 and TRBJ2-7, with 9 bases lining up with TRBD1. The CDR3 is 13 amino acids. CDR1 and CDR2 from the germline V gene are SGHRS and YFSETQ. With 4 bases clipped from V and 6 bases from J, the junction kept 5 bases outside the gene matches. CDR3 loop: CASSPGQGSEQYF. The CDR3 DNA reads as TGCGCCAGCAGCCCCGGACAGGGGAGCGAGCAGTACTTC.

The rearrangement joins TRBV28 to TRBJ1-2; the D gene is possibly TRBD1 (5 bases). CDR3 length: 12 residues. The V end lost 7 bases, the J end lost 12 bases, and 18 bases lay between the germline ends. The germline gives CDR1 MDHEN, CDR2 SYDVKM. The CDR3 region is CASTSPGKIDTF. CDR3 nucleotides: TGTGCCAGCACTTCCCCAGGGAAGATCGACACCTTC.

The CDR3 reads CASSNRDSGEKLFF. In DNA form, the CDR3 reads TGTGCCAGCAGCAACCGGGACAGTGGTGAAAAACTGTTTTTT. The rearrangement uses TRBV27 and TRBJ1-4; 7 nucleotides match TRBD1. The CDR3 has 14 amino acids. Germline CDR1 and CDR2: MNHEY and SMNVEV (reference sequence). Trimming took 6 bases from V and 7 from J; bases not matched to a gene: 8.

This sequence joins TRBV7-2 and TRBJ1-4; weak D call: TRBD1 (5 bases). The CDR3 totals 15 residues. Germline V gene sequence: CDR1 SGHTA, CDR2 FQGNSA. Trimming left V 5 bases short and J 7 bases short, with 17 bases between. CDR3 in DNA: TGTGCCAGCAGCCCGGCCATAGGGGTCGTTGAAAAACTGTTTTTT. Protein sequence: CASSPAIGVVEKLFF. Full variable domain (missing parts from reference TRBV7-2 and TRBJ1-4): GAGVSQSPSNKVTEKGKDVELRCDPISGHTALYWYRQSLGQGLEFLIYFQGNSAPDKSGLPSDRFSAERTGGSVSTLTIQRTQQEDSAVYLCASSPAIGVVEKLFFGSGTQLSVL.

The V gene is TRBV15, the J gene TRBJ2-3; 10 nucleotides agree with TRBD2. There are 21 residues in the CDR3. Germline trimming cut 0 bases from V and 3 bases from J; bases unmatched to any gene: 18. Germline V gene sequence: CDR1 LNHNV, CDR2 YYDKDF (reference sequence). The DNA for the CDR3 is TGTGCCACCAGCAGAGATTTTCCACTAGCGGGGATTAAGCGACGGACAGATACGCAGTATTTT. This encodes CATSRDFPLAGIKRRTDTQYF.

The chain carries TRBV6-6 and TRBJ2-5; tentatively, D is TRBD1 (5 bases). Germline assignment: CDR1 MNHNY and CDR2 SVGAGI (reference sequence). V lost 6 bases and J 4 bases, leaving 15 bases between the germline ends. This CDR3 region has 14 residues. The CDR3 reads CASRTQGNRETQYF. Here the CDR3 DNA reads TGTGCCAGCAGAACCCAGGGAAACCGAGAGACCCAGTACTTC.

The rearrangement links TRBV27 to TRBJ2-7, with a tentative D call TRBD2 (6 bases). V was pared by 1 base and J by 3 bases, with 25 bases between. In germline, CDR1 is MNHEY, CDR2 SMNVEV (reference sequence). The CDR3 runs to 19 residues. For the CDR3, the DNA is TGTGCCAGCAGTTTATACTATTTCGGAGGGCCGGGAAAAGACTACGAGCAGTACTTC. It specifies CASSLYYFGGPGKDYEQYF.

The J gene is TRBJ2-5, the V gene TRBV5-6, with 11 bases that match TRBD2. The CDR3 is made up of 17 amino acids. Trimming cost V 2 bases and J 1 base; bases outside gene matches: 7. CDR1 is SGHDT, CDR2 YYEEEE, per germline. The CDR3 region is CASSLEGLAVTQETQYF. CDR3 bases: TGTGCCAGCAGCTTAGAGGGACTAGCGGTAACCCAAGAGACCCAGTACTTC.